These 30 T cell receptor beta chains share one sample of origin, sequenced in a study of T cell clones after liver transplantation. Sequenced by immunoSEQ multiplex PCR; TCRdb stores in-frame clones only, minus some. The profile shows some 120,000 clones, roughly nine tenths of them singletons. The source material was CD4+ T cells from blood, sampled 12 months after liver transplant. These receptors came from a human patient who received a liver transplant. Some T cells here may be from the graft donor.

V gene TRBV19 combines with J gene TRBJ1-2, with 10 nucleotides matching TRBD1. The V and J ends lost 9 bases and 4 bases, in that order; junction bases with no gene match: 17. The CDR3 has 17 amino acids. Germline assignment: CDR1 LNHDA and CDR2 SQIVND (reference sequence). The CDR3 is CASRQGAQYGTGYGYTF. In DNA form, the CDR3 reads TGTGCCAGCAGACAGGGGGCGCAATACGGAACTGGCTATGGCTACACCTTC.

This chain joins TRBV4-2 and TRBJ2-1; no firm D call. Germline V gene lookup returns CDR1 LGHNA and CDR2 YNFKEQ. This CDR3 has 11 amino acids. The V end lost 2 bases, the J end lost 8 bases, and 4 bases lay between the germline ends. The CDR3 DNA reads TGTGCCAGCAGCCAACTAGATGAGCAGTTCTTC. Translated, it gives CASSQLDEQFF.

The V call is TRBV14, the J call TRBJ2-4, with 12 bases fitting TRBD1. Looked up from germline, CDR1 is SGHDN and CDR2 is FVKESK. Unmatched junction bases numbered 11, after V lost 4 bases and J lost 7 bases. CDR3 length: 17 amino acids. The CDR3 DNA reads as TGTGCCAGCAGCCCGGGACAGGGGGCGCGAGGATGGAACATTCAGTACTTC. This translates into CASSPGQGARGWNIQYF.

The rearrangement joins TRBV19 to TRBJ2-3; 7 bases match TRBD1. V shed 7 bases and J 1 base; nucleotides not matched to a gene: 2. Germline CDR1 reads LNHDA; CDR2 reads SQIVND (reference sequence). CDR3 size: 13 residues. The CDR3: CASTGTGTDTQYF. CDR3 DNA sequence: TGTGCCAGTACCGGGACAGGCACAGATACGCAGTATTTT.

A single count supports this clone. This sequence joins TRBV5-1 and TRBJ1-4, with D possibly TRBD1 on 5 matching bases. Per germline, CDR1 SGHRS and CDR2 YFSETQ. Trimming shortened V by 0 bases and J by 6 bases, and 12 bases separated the two germline ends. The CDR3 sequence is 15 residues long. The CDR3 DNA is TGCGCCAGCAGCTTGGAGGGCAGGGAGTATGAAAAACTGTTTTTT. It translates to CASSLEGREYEKLFF.

The rearrangement uses TRBV2 and TRBJ1-1, with D unclear. The CDR3 is 12 amino acids. Trimming removed 8 bases at V and 0 bases at J, with 7 bases between. Germline assignment: CDR1 SNHLY and CDR2 FYNNEI. CDR3 DNA: TGTGCCAGCCAGAACCTGAACACTGAAGCTTTCTTT. Translation gives CASQNLNTEAFF.

The chain is built from TRBV2 and TRBJ1-1; D remains unclear. V gave up 4 bases and J gave up 1 base, with 10 bases separating them. Per germline, CDR1 SNHLY and CDR2 FYNNEI. The CDR3 runs 14 residues. CDR3 protein: CASSVTDGNTEAFF. The DNA of the CDR3 is TGTGCCAGCAGTGTGACGGACGGGAACACTGAAGCTTTCTTT.

The gene calls are TRBV6-1 and TRBJ2-3, with D possibly being TRBD2 (6 bases). The CDR3 runs to 15 residues. The V gene's germline CDR1 is MNHNS and CDR2 SASEGT. The V end was cut by 3 bases, the J end by 2 bases, with 12 bases between. CDR3 sequence reads: CASSDSGAPTDTQYF. In nucleotides, the CDR3 is TGTGCCAGCAGTGATAGCGGAGCCCCCACAGATACGCAGTATTTT.

This chain's CDR3 is CASRTGAANEQFF. Here the CDR3 DNA reads TGCGCCAGCAGGACAGGGGCTGCTAATGAGCAGTTCTTC. The chain has TRBV23-1 and TRBJ2-1, with TRBD1 matching 8 bases. TRBV23-1 is reported as an ORF; its role is uncertain. The ends lost 6 bases at V and 7 bases at J; junction bases unmatched: 5. This CDR3 has 13 residues.

The sample holds one count of this clone. The chain uses TRBV9 and TRBJ1-3; D unresolved. Germline CDR1 and CDR2: SGDLS and YYNGEE. With 0 bases removed from V and 4 bases from J, the gap between germline ends came to 14 bases. This CDR3 has 16 residues. Written as DNA, the CDR3 is TGTGCCAGCAGCGTAGGAGGGCCCTATTTCGGAAACACCATATATTTT. Translation: CASSVGGPYFGNTIYF.

The V gene is TRBV5-1, the J gene TRBJ2-5; D unresolved. This CDR3 has 14 amino acids. Trimming left V 0 bases short and J 1 base short, with 7 bases between. The V gene's germline CDR1 is SGHRS and CDR2 YFSETQ. Here the CDR3 DNA reads TGCGCCAGCAGCTTGGCTGTGGTCCAAGAGACCCAGTACTTC. Amino acids: CASSLAVVQETQYF.

The V gene is TRBV7-9, the J gene TRBJ2-7, with TRBD1 matching 7 bases. The CDR3 extends over 14 amino acids. J lost 4 bases, V lost 9 bases, and 12 bases had no gene match. Germline V CDR1 and CDR2: SEHNR, FQNEAQ (reference sequence). The CDR3 protein is CASLLTGVNYEQYF. Written as DNA, the CDR3 is TGTGCCAGTCTCCTTACAGGGGTGAATTACGAGCAGTACTTC.

The CDR3: CASSPGVTGTVIGGTQYF. The CDR3 DNA is TGTGCCAGCTCACCAGGAGTAACCGGGACAGTTATAGGCGGGACCCAGTACTTC. V is TRBV18 and J is TRBJ2-5, with 7 bases identical to TRBD1. Trimming removed 2 bases from V and 7 bases from J; junction bases left unmatched: 19. CDR1 is KGHSH, CDR2 LQKENI, per germline. This CDR3 is 18 amino acids long. Full variable domain (outside the CDR3, taken from reference TRBV18 and TRBJ2-5): NAGVMQNPRHLVRRRGQEARLRCSPMKGHSHVYWYRQLPEEGLKFMVYLQKENIIDESGMPKERFSAEFPKEGPSILRIQQVVRGDSAAYFCASSPGVTGTVIGGTQYFGPGTRLLVL.

The rearrangement uses TRBV6-5 and TRBJ2-7; D possibly corresponds to TRBD1 (6 bases). V was shortened by 4 bases and J by 0 bases, with 10 bases between the two germline ends. CDR3 length: 14 residues. CDR1 is MNHEY and CDR2 is SVGAGI in the germline V gene. The CDR3 loop reads CASSSDRYSYEQYF. The CDR3 coding sequence is TGTGCCAGCAGTTCCGACAGGTACTCCTACGAGCAGTACTTC.

The rearrangement joins TRBV5-1 to TRBJ2-7; 8 nucleotides align to TRBD2. J was trimmed by 0 bases and V by 0 bases; bases with no gene match: 5. From germline, CDR1 is SGHRS and CDR2 YFSETQ. The CDR3 loop spans 16 amino acids. CDR3 sequence (DNA): TGCGCCAGCAGCTTGGGTATTAGCGGGAACTCCTACGAGCAGTACTTC. Residues: CASSLGISGNSYEQYF.

J is TRBJ1-3 and V is TRBV19; 7 bases fit TRBD1. The CDR3 consists of 15 residues. Trimming took 3 bases from V and 3 from J; bases not matched to a gene: 5. Germline CDR1 is LNHDA and CDR2 is SQIVND (reference sequence). The CDR3 is CASSIRGSGGNTIYF. DNA for the CDR3: TGTGCCAGTAGTATCAGGGGGTCAGGTGGAAACACCATATATTTT. Combining the CDR3 with reference TRBV19 and TRBJ1-3 gives the whole variable domain DGGITQSPKYLFRKEGQNVTLSCEQNLNHDAMYWYRQDPGQGLRLIYYSQIVNDFQKGDIAEGYSVSREKKESFPLTVTSAQKNPTAFYLCASSIRGSGGNTIYFGEGSWLTVV.

The chain employs TRBV5-8 and TRBJ1-5; D not certain. Per the germline V gene, CDR1 is SGHTS and CDR2 is YDEGEE. The CDR3 has 15 amino acids. Trimming removed 2 bases at V and 2 bases at J, with 11 bases between. The CDR3 reads CASSLSGMGNQPQHF. For the CDR3, the DNA is TGTGCCAGCAGCTTATCGGGAATGGGCAATCAGCCCCAGCATTTT.

V gene TRBV7-3 combines with J gene TRBJ2-1; perhaps D is TRBD1 or TRBD2 (5 bases each). The V gene's germline CDR1 is SGHTA and CDR2 FQGTGA. There are 16 residues in the CDR3. The ends were cut back, 1 base at V and 6 bases at J, with 16 bases in the middle. The CDR3 bases are TGTGCCAGCAGCTTAAATCGGGACGGAAGCATCAATGAGCAGTTCTTC. This codes for CASSLNRDGSINEQFF.

The chain has TRBV9 and TRBJ2-2; D gene unclear. Germline assignment: CDR1 SGDLS and CDR2 YYNGEE. The V end was cut by 0 bases, the J end by 3 bases, with 3 bases between. CDR3 length: 13 residues. CDR3 sequence reads: CASSVVYTGELFF. The DNA of the CDR3 is TGTGCCAGCAGCGTAGTGTACACCGGGGAGCTGTTTTTT.

The J gene is TRBJ2-1, the V gene TRBV29-1; the match to TRBD2 covers 13 bases. In germline, CDR1 is SQVTM, CDR2 ANQGSEA. CDR3 length equals 13 residues. V lost 7 bases to trimming and J lost 10 bases; unmatched junction nucleotides: 7. The CDR3 reads CSDRTSGSEEQFF. The CDR3 nucleotides are TGCAGCGACCGGACTAGCGGGAGTGAAGAGCAGTTCTTC.

This chain uses TRBV4-3 with TRBJ2-1; D may correspond to TRBD1 or TRBD2 (7 bases each). The V gene's germline CDR1 is LGHNA and CDR2 YSLEER. Deletions cut 7 bases from V and 9 bases from J, with 19 bases between. The CDR3 covers 14 residues. The CDR3 loop is CASTRGEGAGEQFF. The CDR3 region has the DNA TGCGCCAGCACCCGAGGGGAGGGGGCTGGTGAGCAGTTCTTC.

This chain links TRBV25-1 with TRBJ2-3; D possibly corresponds to TRBD2 (5 bases). V was shortened by 3 bases and J by 8 bases, with 12 bases between the two germline ends. Germline V gene data show CDR1 as MGHDK and CDR2 as SYGVNS. The CDR3 loop spans 13 amino acids. CDR3 residues: CASSDGLAGTQYF. For the CDR3, the DNA is TGTGCCAGCAGTGACGGTCTGGCGGGTACGCAGTATTTT.

This chain connects TRBV5-6 to TRBJ2-3; 9 nucleotides align to TRBD2. The CDR3 spans 16 residues. The junction had 10 bases not matched to a gene; V was cut back by 4 bases and J by 4 bases. Germline V CDR1 and CDR2: SGHDT, YYEEEE. The CDR3 DNA is TGTGCCAGCAGCCCCACCTTAGCGGGAGCCCCAGATACGCAGTATTTT. Translated, it gives CASSPTLAGAPDTQYF.

The chain combines TRBV5-1 with TRBJ2-3, with TRBD2 identical over 16 bases. Germline V CDR1 and CDR2: SGHRS, YFSETQ. V was clipped by 3 bases and J by 5 bases; unmatched bases: 6. The CDR3 has 17 residues. The CDR3 region is CASSSGLAGGPRDTQYF. The CDR3 bases are TGCGCCAGCAGCTCGGGACTAGCGGGAGGGCCTAGAGATACGCAGTATTTT.

The V and J genes are TRBV5-8 and TRBJ2-5; 13 nucleotides agree with TRBD2. Germline V gene lookup returns CDR1 SGHTS and CDR2 YDEGEE. CDR3 length equals 15 residues. V was clipped by 4 bases and J by 3 bases; unmatched bases: 3. CDR3 bases: TGTGCCAGCAGCCACGGACTAGCGGGGGAAGAGACCCAGTACTTC. Residues: CASSHGLAGEETQYF. Full variable domain (missing parts from reference TRBV5-8 and TRBJ2-5): EAGVTQSPTHLIKTRGQQATLRCSPISGHTSVYWYQQALGLGLQFLLWYDEGEERNRGNFPPRFSGRQFPNYSSELNVNALELEDSALYLCASSHGLAGEETQYFGPGTRLLVL.

The chain uses TRBV7-8 and TRBJ2-1; D call uncertain. V was trimmed by 7 bases and J by 0 bases, leaving 7 bases between them. The CDR3 loop spans 13 amino acids. CDR1 SGHVS and CDR2 FQNEAQ come from the germline V gene. The CDR3: CASTGSSYNEQFF. The DNA for the CDR3 is TGTGCCAGCACGGGCAGCTCCTACAATGAGCAGTTCTTC. The full variable domain, in which reference TRBV7-8 and TRBJ2-1 provide the parts outside the CDR3, is GAGVSQSPRYKVAKRGQDVALRCDPISGHVSLFWYQQALGQGPEFLTYFQNEAQLDKSGLPSDRFFAERPEGSVSTLKIQRTQQEDSAVYLCASTGSSYNEQFFGPGTRLTVL.

The J gene is TRBJ2-3, the V gene TRBV5-1, with TRBD1 matching 9 bases. J was trimmed by 2 bases and V by 3 bases; bases with no gene match: 4. From germline, CDR1 is SGHRS and CDR2 YFSETQ. The CDR3 extends over 15 amino acids. CDR3 sequence: CASSSGQGNTDTQYF. The CDR3 DNA reads TGCGCCAGCAGCTCGGGACAGGGCAACACAGATACGCAGTATTTT.

The CDR3 region is CAYNPGHISGNTIYF. CDR3 DNA: TGTGCCTACAACCCGGGACACATCTCTGGAAACACCATATATTTT. The chain has TRBV30 and TRBJ1-3; tentative D call: TRBD1 (6 bases). CDR1 is GTSNPN, CDR2 SVGIG, per germline (reference sequence). The CDR3 is made up of 15 amino acids. V lost 7 bases, J lost 0 bases, and 16 bases lay in between.

The J gene is TRBJ1-4, the V gene TRBV11-3; TRBD1 is a possible D gene (5 bases). Germline V lookup: CDR1 SGHNT, CDR2 YENEEA. Trimming cost V 3 bases and J 8 bases, with 16 bases left between them. The CDR3 extends over 15 amino acids. The CDR3: CASSLGLREGEKLFF. The DNA for the CDR3 is TGTGCCAGCAGCTTGGGACTCAGGGAGGGCGAAAAACTGTTTTTT.

This clone came up once. V and J are TRBV18 and TRBJ2-2, with D uncertain. Deletions cut 5 bases from V and 7 bases from J, with 11 bases between. Per germline, CDR1 KGHSH and CDR2 LQKENI. This CDR3 spans 13 amino acids. The DNA for the CDR3 is TGTGCCAGCTCAGCCAAGGACGTCGGGGAGCTGTTTTTT. Translated: CASSAKDVGELFF.